Listed here are 31 T cell receptor beta chains from one sample, sequenced in a study of blood T cell repertoires in COVID-19. Some clones are missing from TCRdb's copy, which holds only in-frame ones; the method was immunoSEQ multiplex PCR. The table records 250,000 to 300,000 clones, 70% to 90% of them present only once. Sequences were obtained from peripheral blood. These receptors all come from a man aged 30 to 45 with active or convalescent COVID-19.

This chain links TRBV6-5 with TRBJ2-7, with TRBD2 matching 8 bases. From germline, CDR1 is MNHEY and CDR2 SVGAGI. The ends lost 6 bases at V and 7 bases at J; junction bases unmatched: 14. This CDR3 is 15 amino acids long. CDR3 coding DNA: TGTGCCAGCAGAGCCGGGGCAGCGGGGGTGGAGGAGCAGTACTTC. Residues: CASRAGAAGVEEQYF.

The rearrangement links TRBV19 to TRBJ2-1; perhaps TRBD1 as D (6 bases). V lost 5 bases and J lost 0, with 14 bases in between. The CDR3 runs to 16 residues. The germline gives CDR1 LNHDA, CDR2 SQIVND (reference sequence). The CDR3 loop reads CASSSTTGSSYNEQFF. The CDR3 DNA sequence: TGTGCCAGTAGTTCAACCACAGGGAGCTCCTACAATGAGCAGTTCTTC.

The chain has TRBV6-2 or TRBV6-3 and TRBJ2-3, with TRBD2 matching over 7 bases. Germline V gene sequence: CDR1 MNHEY, CDR2 SVGEGT. J gave up 3 bases and V 2 bases, and 5 bases lay outside the gene matches. The CDR3 covers 15 residues. CDR3 in DNA: TGTGCCAGCAGTTACACCGGGGGGTTTACAGATACGCAGTATTTT. It encodes CASSYTGGFTDTQYF.

This clone has more than one count but fewer than ten. The V and J genes are TRBV10-2 and TRBJ2-3; D is possibly TRBD1 (5 bases). In germline, CDR1 is WSHSY, CDR2 SAAADI. The CDR3 has 12 residues. Trimming took off 7 bases at V and 7 bases at J, with 12 bases between the two ends. CDR3 protein: CASKGAPHTQYF. The CDR3 DNA follows: TGCGCCAGCAAAGGGGCCCCACATACGCAGTATTTT.

The chain carries TRBV6-4 and TRBJ2-3; TRBD2 matches 8 bases. Germline values: CDR1 MRHNA, CDR2 SNTAGT. J gave up 6 bases and V 4 bases, and 6 bases lay outside the gene matches. The length of the CDR3 is 14 residues. The DNA of the CDR3 is TGTGCCAGCAGTGTCGGCGGGGGGACCGATACGCAGTATTTT. Translating gives CASSVGGGTDTQYF.

The chain joins TRBV7-9 to TRBJ2-7, with D perhaps matching TRBD2 (5 bases). Trimming pared 5 bases from V and 7 bases from J, leaving 15 bases between. This CDR3 contains 13 residues. The germline CDR1 and CDR2 sequences are SEHNR and FQNEAQ (reference sequence). In DNA, the CDR3 is TGTGCCAGCAGCAGCGAGAGGGTTTGGGAGCAGTACTTC. It yields the protein CASSSERVWEQYF.

The chain employs TRBV19 and TRBJ2-1, with D maybe TRBD1 (6 bases). The germline V and J ends were trimmed by 9 bases and 2 bases, with 14 bases remaining between them. Germline V lookup: CDR1 LNHDA, CDR2 SQIVND (reference sequence). The CDR3 is 14 residues long. The CDR3 loop is CASSLQGTYNEQFF. The CDR3, as DNA: TGTGCCAGCTCCCTGCAGGGGACCTACAATGAGCAGTTCTTC. Full variable domain (remainder filled in from reference TRBV19 and TRBJ2-1): DGGITQSPKYLFRKEGQNVTLSCEQNLNHDAMYWYRQDPGQGLRLIYYSQIVNDFQKGDIAEGYSVSREKKESFPLTVTSAQKNPTAFYLCASSLQGTYNEQFFGPGTRLTVL.

The rearrangement uses TRBV19 and TRBJ1-5; D is undetermined. This CDR3 region has 13 residues. The V end was cut by 5 bases, the J end by 1 base, with 6 bases between. CDR1 and CDR2 from the germline V gene are LNHDA and SQIVND (reference sequence). As DNA, the CDR3 is TGTGCCAGTAGTTCCCAGAGCAATCAGCCCCAGCATTTT. Translation gives CASSSQSNQPQHF.

The chain recombines TRBV6-2 or TRBV6-3 with TRBJ1-6, with D perhaps matching TRBD1 (5 bases). The CDR3 consists of 18 residues. Looked up from germline, CDR1 is MNHEY and CDR2 is SVGEGT. Trimming took 2 bases from V and 10 from J, leaving 24 bases between them. DNA for the CDR3: TGTGCCAGCAGTTACGGAAATCACGGGGGAGGGCTTCGATCACCCCTCCACTTT. The encoded protein is CASSYGNHGGGLRSPLHF.

This clone occurred a few times. The genes are TRBV6-6 and TRBJ1-5; D is perhaps TRBD1 (6 bases). This CDR3 has 16 amino acids. The V and J ends lost 4 bases and 7 bases respectively, with 20 bases between them. CDR1 and CDR2 from the germline V gene are MNHNY and SVGAGI (reference sequence). As DNA, the CDR3 is TGTGCCAGCAGTTTTATGAAGGGGGGGACCCACCAGCCCCAGCATTTT. This codes for CASSFMKGGTHQPQHF.

CDR3 protein: CASSHSGNYGYTF. In nucleotides, the CDR3 is TGTGCCAGCAGCCATAGTGGTAACTATGGCTACACCTTC. The chain employs TRBV7-9 and TRBJ1-2; the D is unclear. The CDR3 sequence is 13 residues long. The V end was cut by 5 bases, the J end by 1 base, with 8 bases between. The germline CDR1 and CDR2 sequences are SEHNR and FQNEAQ (reference sequence). Based on the CDR3 plus reference TRBV7-9 and TRBJ1-2, the full variable domain is DTGVSQNPRHKITKRGQNVTFRCDPISEHNRLYWYRQTLGQGPEFLTYFQNEAQLEKSRLLSDRFSAERPKGSFSTLEIQRTEQGDSAMYLCASSHSGNYGYTFGSGTRLTVV.

V gene TRBV18 combines with J gene TRBJ2-7; 9 nucleotides agree with TRBD1. This CDR3 region has 15 residues. Germline CDR1 is KGHSH and CDR2 is LQKENI. V lost 4 bases and J lost 1; bases outside the gene matches: 5. CDR3 DNA sequence: TGTGCCAGCTCACGCGACAGGGGGGGATCCTACGAGCAGTACTTC. Its translation is CASSRDRGGSYEQYF. Drawing the rest from reference TRBV18 and TRBJ2-7, the complete variable domain is NAGVMQNPRHLVRRRGQEARLRCSPMKGHSHVYWYRQLPEEGLKFMVYLQKENIIDESGMPKERFSAEFPKEGPSILRIQQVVRGDSAAYFCASSRDRGGSYEQYFGPGTRLTVT.

Many counts were recorded for this clone. The chain uses TRBV3-1 (or the pseudogene TRBV3-2) and TRBJ1-1; a possible D gene is TRBD1 (5 bases). Trimming stripped 4 bases from V and 0 bases from J, with 9 bases between. CDR1 LGHDT and CDR2 YNNKEL come from the germline V gene (reference sequence). This CDR3 is 14 amino acids long. The chain's CDR3 is CASSRAQVNTEAFF. In DNA form, the CDR3 reads TGTGCCAGCAGCCGCGCACAGGTGAACACTGAAGCTTTCTTT.

The V and J genes are TRBV5-1 and TRBJ1-2, with 7 nucleotides matching TRBD1. Trimming at V came to 7 bases and at J to 0 bases, leaving 6 bases not matched to a gene. In germline, CDR1 is SGHRS, CDR2 YFSETQ. The CDR3 runs to 14 residues. CDR3 in amino acids: CASRGQETNYGYTF. The CDR3 region has the DNA TGCGCCAGCCGCGGACAGGAAACTAACTATGGCTACACCTTC.

The chain recombines TRBV28 with TRBJ1-2; D gene uncertain. Trimming pared 7 bases from V and 8 bases from J, leaving 20 bases between. The CDR3 is 14 amino acids. The germline gives CDR1 MDHEN, CDR2 SYDVKM. In DNA, the CDR3 is TGTGCCAGCACCCAAGTATCGGGAAGTGACGGCTACACCTTC. Its protein product is CASTQVSGSDGYTF.

J is TRBJ2-1 and V is TRBV5-1; D gene ambiguous. CDR3 length: 15 amino acids. Germline values: CDR1 SGHRS, CDR2 YFSETQ. V was trimmed by 0 bases and J by 5 bases, leaving 12 bases between them. The CDR3 DNA reads TGCGCCAGCAGCTTGGATTTGCGGCTGAACAATGAGCAGTTCTTC. Translation: CASSLDLRLNNEQFF.

The chain combines TRBV19 with TRBJ1-2; no definite D call. The CDR3 totals 12 residues. V was shortened by 1 base and J by 6 bases, with 6 bases between the two germline ends. CDR1 is LNHDA and CDR2 is SQIVND in the germline V gene (reference sequence). The CDR3 loop reads CASSIGGDGYTF. The CDR3 DNA reads TGTGCCAGTAGTATAGGAGGAGATGGCTACACCTTC.

The CDR3 is CASSPTSGALWAQYF. The DNA of the CDR3 is TGTGCCAGCAGCCCGACTAGTGGGGCCCTTTGGGCCCAGTACTTC. The chain combines TRBV7-2 with TRBJ2-5, with D maybe TRBD2 (6 bases). V was cut by 5 bases and J by 9 bases, with 22 bases left in between. CDR1 SGHTA and CDR2 FQGNSA come from the germline V gene. The CDR3 totals 15 residues.

J is TRBJ1-2 and V is TRBV27, with 9 bases fitting TRBD1. The CDR3 is made up of 13 amino acids. V shed 7 bases, J shed 4 bases, and the junction held 4 bases outside the gene matches. The germline V gene has CDR1 MNHEY and CDR2 SMNVEV (reference sequence). The CDR3 is CASTTGQGYGYTF. For the CDR3, the DNA is TGTGCCAGCACCACGGGACAGGGCTATGGCTACACCTTC.

The gene calls are TRBV25-1 and TRBJ2-7, with 8 bases identical to TRBD2. The CDR3 length is 14 residues. From germline, CDR1 is MGHDK and CDR2 SYGVNS. Trimming took 6 bases from V and 2 from J; bases not matched to a gene: 6. The CDR3 DNA is TGTGCCAGCAGGGATAGCGGGGATACCTACGAGCAGTACTTC. This sequence encodes CASRDSGDTYEQYF.

The V and J genes are TRBV12-2 and TRBJ2-7; the table's D call TRBD1 went unverified against the DNA. TRBV12-2 is a known pseudogene. The CDR3 spans 16 residues. CDR3 bases: TGTGCAAGTCGCTTTAATTTGGAGGACAGCCTATACGAGCAGTACTTC. Residues: CASRFNLEDSLYEQYF.

This rearrangement joins TRBV10-3 to TRBJ1-5, with TRBD1 matching 10 bases. This CDR3 contains 14 residues. The V segment lost 2 bases and the J segment 7 bases; nucleotides outside the gene matches: 2. Per germline, CDR1 ENHRY and CDR2 SYGVKD. The CDR3 DNA sequence: TGTGCCATCAGTGAGGGACAGGGGGGACAGCCCCAGCATTTT. This gives the protein CAISEGQGGQPQHF.

This clone has a single count. The junction does not match germline at one end; this may be a read error. The chain combines TRBV18 with TRBJ1-5, with TRBD1 as a possible D gene (5 bases). The CDR3 covers 13 residues. Germline CDR1 is KGHSH and CDR2 is LQKENI. CDR3 coding DNA: TGTGCCACCTCAGACAGTGGTAATCAGCCCCAGCATTTT. It encodes CATSDSGNQPQHF. Full variable domain (rest looked up from reference TRBV18 and TRBJ1-5): NAGVMQNPRHLVRRRGQEARLRCSPMKGHSHVYWYRQLPEEGLKFMVYLQKENIIDESGMPKERFSAEFPKEGPSILRIQQVVRGDSAAYFCATSDSGNQPQHFGDGTRLSIL.

The V call is TRBV2, the J call TRBJ1-5; 7 positions agree with TRBD1. The CDR3 is 16 amino acids. Trimming took 4 bases from V and 7 from J; bases not matched to a gene: 13. CDR1 SNHLY and CDR2 FYNNEI come from the germline V gene. CDR3 DNA sequence: TGTGCCAGCAGTGGACCAGGGGGGAGATCGGGACAGCCCCAGCATTTT. It translates to CASSGPGGRSGQPQHF.

This chain links TRBV11-2 with TRBJ2-7; 7 nucleotides align to TRBD1. V was clipped by 5 bases and J by 3 bases; unmatched bases: 7. The CDR3 is made up of 14 amino acids. The germline CDR1 and CDR2 sequences are SGHAT and FQNNGV. The CDR3 sequence: CASSQHRGGYEQYF. DNA for the CDR3: TGTGCCAGCAGCCAACACAGGGGCGGCTACGAGCAGTACTTC.

The chain joins TRBV10-1 to TRBJ2-1; D is uncertain. This CDR3 contains 15 residues. Trimming cost V 3 bases and J 6 bases, with 15 bases left between them. The V gene's germline CDR1 is WNHNN and CDR2 SYGVQD (reference sequence). CDR3 in amino acids: CASSDPRSGTNEQFF. The CDR3, as DNA: TGCGCCAGCAGTGATCCGCGGTCTGGTACCAATGAGCAGTTCTTC.

This clone has just one count. The V call is TRBV5-6, the J call TRBJ2-5; TRBD2 aligns across 11 bases. Germline V lookup: CDR1 SGHDT, CDR2 YYEEEE. After removal of 1 base from V and 2 bases from J, the junction contained 7 bases not matched to a gene. The CDR3 runs 17 residues. CDR3 in amino acids: CASSLISGGALQETQYF. The CDR3 DNA reads as TGTGCCAGCAGCTTGATTAGCGGGGGGGCGTTGCAAGAGACCCAGTACTTC.

V is TRBV2 and J is TRBJ2-5; TRBD1 matches at 9 bases. This CDR3 has 15 amino acids. The germline V gene has CDR1 SNHLY and CDR2 FYNNEI. V was clipped by 6 bases and J by 0 bases; unmatched bases: 5. CDR3 coding DNA: TGTGCCAGCAGGCGGGACAGGGCTGACCAAGAGACCCAGTACTTC. Translation gives CASRRDRADQETQYF.

The chain recombines TRBV19 with TRBJ2-3, with D maybe TRBD1 (5 bases). Trimming took off 5 bases at V and 0 bases at J, with 12 bases between the two ends. Germline CDR1 reads LNHDA; CDR2 reads SQIVND (reference sequence). The length of the CDR3 is 15 residues. The CDR3 DNA follows: TGTGCCAGTAGTTCGTGGACAAGCAGCACAGATACGCAGTATTTT. This gives the protein CASSSWTSSTDTQYF.

This chain connects TRBV2 to TRBJ2-5, with TRBD2 matching 14 bases. Trimming removed 6 bases from V and 5 bases from J; junction bases left unmatched: 8. The CDR3 covers 16 residues. Germline lookup yields CDR1 SNHLY and CDR2 FYNNEI. The DNA of the CDR3 is TGTGCCAGCAGGAGGACTAGCGGGGGGTCGAGGGAGACCCAGTACTTC. Translating it yields CASRRTSGGSRETQYF. The whole variable domain, remainder taken from reference TRBV2 and TRBJ2-5, is EPEVTQTPSHQVTQMGQEVILRCVPISNHLYFYWYRQILGQKVEFLVSFYNNEISEKSEIFDDQFSVERPDGSNFTLKIRSTKLEDSAMYFCASRRTSGGSRETQYFGPGTRLLVL.

The chain links TRBV3-1 (or the pseudogene TRBV3-2) to TRBJ1-2; no reliable D call. CDR1 and CDR2 from the germline V gene are LGHDT and YNNKEL (reference sequence). The CDR3 consists of 15 residues. Trimming took off 4 bases at V and 4 bases at J, with 16 bases between the two ends. The CDR3 protein is CASSLRGGSTYGYTF. The CDR3 region has the DNA TGTGCCAGCAGCCTAAGAGGCGGGTCTACCTATGGCTACACCTTC.